This T cell receptor beta chain was identified during a study of cytomegalovirus exposure and HLA in healthy donors. Overall study context: Among a few hundred genotyped donors, about 83% fell in the Caucasian-associated ancestry cluster. Points from the study as a whole: Investigators reported 150 to 200 TCR beta chains as tied to cytomegalovirus.

Trimming shortened V by 5 bases and J by 0 bases, and 12 bases separated the two germline ends. Germline V gene lookup returns CDR1 SGHRS and CDR2 YFSETQ. There are 15 residues in the CDR3. This clone showed up just a few times. What it recognizes is unknown. In the PCR, 60 Vbeta and 13 Jbeta primers were used. The method was immunoSEQ multiplex PCR; TCRdb's version includes in-frame clones alone and lacks a portion of them. The table records some 150,000 clones, around 10% of them present only once. The chain uses TRBV5-1 and TRBJ1-5, with a tentative D call TRBD1 (5 bases). Input material: PBMCs. This clonotype was sampled from a middle-aged woman in good health and CMV-seropositive. DNA of the CDR3: TGCGCCAGCAGTCCAGACAGTTATAGCAATCAGCCCCAGCATTTT. Translation: CASSPDSYSNQPQHF.